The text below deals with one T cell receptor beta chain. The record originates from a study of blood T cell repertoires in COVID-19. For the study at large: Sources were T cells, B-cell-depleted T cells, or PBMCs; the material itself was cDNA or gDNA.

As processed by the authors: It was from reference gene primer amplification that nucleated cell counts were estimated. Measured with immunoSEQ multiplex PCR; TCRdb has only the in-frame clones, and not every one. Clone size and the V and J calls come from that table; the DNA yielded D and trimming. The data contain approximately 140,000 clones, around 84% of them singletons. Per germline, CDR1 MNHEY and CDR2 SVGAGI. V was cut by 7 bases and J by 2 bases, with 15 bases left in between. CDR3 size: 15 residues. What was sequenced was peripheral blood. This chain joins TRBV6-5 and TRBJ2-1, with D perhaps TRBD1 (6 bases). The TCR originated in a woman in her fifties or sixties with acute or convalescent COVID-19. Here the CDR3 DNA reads TGTGCCAGCATTCGGACAGACGATGCCTACAATGAGCAGTTCTTC. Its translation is CASIRTDDAYNEQFF.